The 11 T cell receptor beta chains below were found in one sample sequenced in a study of blood T cell repertoires in COVID-19. Profiling relied on immunoSEQ multiplex PCR, and the TCRdb table lists in-frame clones only, not all of them. The sample carries under 300,000 clones, roughly 84% recorded once. The sequenced sample was peripheral blood. Source of these receptors: a woman in her 40s who had recovered from COVID-19.

The chain combines TRBV7-6 with TRBJ2-2; 13 bases fit TRBD2. CDR3 size: 17 residues. Germline V CDR1 and CDR2: SGHVS, FNYEAQ. Germline trimming cut 5 bases from V and 7 bases from J; bases unmatched to any gene: 10. The CDR3 DNA follows: TGTGCCAGCAGCATGGGACGGGGACTAGCGGGGATCGGGGAGCTGTTTTTT. Residues: CASSMGRGLAGIGELFF.

J is TRBJ1-4 and V is TRBV11-2; D unclear. This CDR3 comprises 15 residues. V was clipped by 2 bases and J by 5 bases, with 12 bases between them. Germline V gene sequence: CDR1 SGHAT, CDR2 FQNNGV. This CDR3 reads CASSLSHQINEKLFF. CDR3 in DNA: TGTGCCAGCAGCTTATCCCACCAGATAAATGAAAAACTGTTTTTT.

The V and J genes are TRBV6-1 and TRBJ1-5; possible D gene TRBD1, 5 bases. Trimming shortened V by 2 bases and J by 11 bases, and 19 bases separated the two germline ends. CDR1 is MNHNS, CDR2 SASEGT, per germline. The CDR3 contains 15 residues. CDR3 nucleotides: TGTGCCAGCAGTGAAATTGCGGCCGGCTCGGGGGCCCAGCATTTT. As protein: CASSEIAAGSGAQHF.

The chain is built from TRBV27 and TRBJ1-2, with TRBD1 as a possible D gene (5 bases). The V gene lost 5 bases and the J gene lost 5 bases, with 15 bases spanning the gap. Germline V gene lookup returns CDR1 MNHEY and CDR2 SMNVEV (reference sequence). This CDR3 spans 14 amino acids. The CDR3 reads CASSAVRVGYGYTF. In nucleotides, the CDR3 is TGTGCCAGCAGTGCAGTCAGGGTAGGGTATGGCTACACCTTC.

The J gene is TRBJ1-6, the V gene TRBV19; TRBD1 might be the D (5 bases). The CDR3 totals 16 residues. Trimming took 1 base from V and 6 from J, leaving 13 bases between them. CDR1 LNHDA and CDR2 SQIVND come from the germline V gene (reference sequence). The CDR3 nucleotides read TGTGCCAGTAGTATAGCAGGGCTCGCCGGTAATTCACCCCTCCACTTT. Its protein is CASSIAGLAGNSPLHF.

This clone was detected once. The chain carries TRBV20-1 and TRBJ2-7; 8 bases match TRBD2. Trimming took 3 bases from V and 0 from J; bases not matched to a gene: 4. Germline V gives CDR1 DFQATT, CDR2 SNEGSKA (reference sequence). CDR3 length: 14 amino acids. CDR3 DNA sequence: TGCAGTGCTAGTGTAGCGGGGAACTCCTACGAGCAGTACTTC. Protein sequence: CSASVAGNSYEQYF.

The chain combines TRBV6-5 with TRBJ1-2, with D possibly TRBD1 on 5 matching bases. V lost 10 bases and J lost 5, with 17 bases in between. The CDR3 has 13 residues. Germline CDR1 reads MNHEY; CDR2 reads SVGAGI. The CDR3 region has the DNA TGTGCCACCAGACCGCAGGGTCAGTATGGCTACACCTTC. Protein product: CATRPQGQYGYTF.

V gene TRBV10-2 combines with J gene TRBJ1-5, with a weak D call TRBD1 (5 bases). The CDR3 sequence is 15 residues long. V was trimmed by 4 bases and J by 3 bases, leaving 13 bases between them. CDR1 is WSHSY, CDR2 SAAADI, per germline. Here the CDR3 reads CASSGQRLTNQPQHF. Written as DNA, the CDR3 is TGCGCCAGCAGTGGACAGAGGCTCACCAATCAGCCCCAGCATTTT.

The CDR3 coding sequence is TGTGCCAGCGGGACAGGGGCCCCCCAAGAGACCCAGTACTTC. It is translated as CASGTGAPQETQYF. The J gene is TRBJ2-5, the V gene TRBV18; TRBD1 matches at 10 bases. CDR1 and CDR2 from the germline V gene are KGHSH and LQKENI. With 8 bases clipped from V and 1 base from J, the junction kept 4 bases outside the gene matches. The CDR3 consists of 14 residues.

V is TRBV18 and J is TRBJ2-7; 7 bases fit TRBD1. Germline V gives CDR1 KGHSH, CDR2 LQKENI. The CDR3 is 15 amino acids. V was clipped by 2 bases and J by 5 bases; unmatched bases: 9. CDR3: CASSPAGTAFNEQYF. CDR3 nucleotide sequence: TGTGCCAGCTCACCAGCCGGGACAGCCTTTAACGAGCAGTACTTC.

The chain is built from TRBV29-1 and TRBJ1-5; 7 positions agree with TRBD1. J gave up 3 bases and V 7 bases, and 6 bases lay outside the gene matches. This CDR3 has 13 amino acids. CDR1 and CDR2 from the germline V gene are SQVTM and ANQGSEA. The CDR3 DNA reads as TGCAGCGCCAGAGGGACAGACAATCAGCCCCAGCATTTT. This codes for CSARGTDNQPQHF.